This TCR beta chain was identified in a study of shared clonotypes between healthy human individuals. The germline V gene has CDR1 SGHRS and CDR2 YFSETQ. The CDR3 runs to 15 residues. Unmatched junction bases numbered 5, after V lost 4 bases and J lost 2 bases. Clones were read by immunoSEQ multiplex PCR, and TCRdb kept only the in-frame ones, dropping some. The sample yields 2 million to 2.5 million clones, approximately 96% seen once. As to this clone: Its antigen is undetermined. Other DNA variants within this sample encode the same CDR3.

Points from the study as a whole: Shared across a few donors were 4% to 5% of the naive CD4 clonotypes.

This TCR was recovered from a man younger than 35 in good health. Sample: naive CD4+ T cells sorted from blood. Specified subset: CD45RA+ positively selected. The V gene is TRBV5-1, the J gene TRBJ1-5, with 8 positions matching TRBD1. CDR3 protein: CASSQTGGGNQPQHF. CDR3 nucleotide sequence: TGCGCCAGCAGCCAAACAGGGGGAGGCAATCAGCCCCAGCATTTT.